These 26 T cell receptor beta chains came from one sample sequenced in a study of beta chain features in type 1 diabetes. Broader study findings: In all four CD4+ subsets, TCRB CDR3 length was significantly, moderately reduced in type 1 diabetes.

The investigators reverse transcribed all of the isolated RNA, so they sequenced expressed TCRB transcripts. Method: immunoSEQ multiplex PCR; TCRdb's copy keeps in-frame clones and lacks some. This table holds roughly 730,000 clones, 10% to 15% found once. Their antigens are not known. Specimen: naive CD4+ T cells from blood. The receptors were sampled from a man younger than 35 with type 1 diabetes.

This clone was counted once. An end of the junction does not agree with germline; a read error may underlie this. The rearrangement joins TRBV10-3 to TRBJ2-7, with 10 bases aligning to TRBD1. CDR3 length equals 15 residues. Germline values: CDR1 ENHRY, CDR2 SYGVKD. In DNA form, the CDR3 reads TGTGCCAGCAGTTATGGGACAGGGGATCCCTACGAGCAGTACTTC. It translates to CASSYGTGDPYEQYF.

The chain uses TRBV30 and TRBJ2-3, with D unclear. Deletions cut 4 bases from V and 6 bases from J, with 14 bases between. Germline CDR1 reads GTSNPN; CDR2 reads SVGIG (reference sequence). There are 13 residues in the CDR3. The CDR3 DNA is TGTGCCTGGATAGAGGCCGTAGGGGATACGCAGTATTTT. This sequence encodes CAWIEAVGDTQYF.

There are a few counts of this clone. The chain employs TRBV30 and TRBJ1-2; D may be TRBD1 (6 bases). CDR3 length: 16 amino acids. Germline V gene data show CDR1 as GTSNPN and CDR2 as SVGIG (reference sequence). The germline V and J ends were trimmed by 3 bases and 7 bases, with 24 bases remaining between them. The CDR3 bases are TGTGCCTGGAGCTCACTCACCTGGGGGGGCCCGGTTGGCTACACCTTC. The encoded protein is CAWSSLTWGGPVGYTF.

This clone was picked up a small number of times. The chain uses TRBV9 and TRBJ2-7; D uncertain. Germline-derived CDR1 and CDR2 are SGDLS and YYNGEE. V was shortened by 0 bases and J by 3 bases, with 10 bases between the two germline ends. The CDR3 runs to 14 residues. The CDR3 coding sequence is TGTGCCAGCAGCGTAGGTTGGGGAAACTACGAGCAGTACTTC. This codes for CASSVGWGNYEQYF.

This clone was counted between two and nine times. Other nucleotide sequences from this sample produce the same CDR3. The chain uses TRBV19 and TRBJ2-5, with 11 bases identical to TRBD1. The CDR3 totals 14 residues. The V gene's germline CDR1 is LNHDA and CDR2 SQIVND (reference sequence). The trim removed 3 bases at V and 5 bases at J, leaving 2 bases unmatched. This CDR3 reads CASSMDRGQETQYF. The CDR3 DNA is TGTGCCAGTAGTATGGACAGGGGGCAGGAGACCCAGTACTTC.

The table lists this clone with a few counts. The J gene is TRBJ1-3, the V gene TRBV30; D uncertain. Trimming took off 1 base at V and 0 bases at J, with 7 bases between the two ends. Germline lookup yields CDR1 GTSNPN and CDR2 SVGIG (reference sequence). CDR3 length: 14 amino acids. CDR3 in amino acids: CAWSEGHSGNTIYF. The CDR3 region has the DNA TGTGCCTGGAGTGAAGGGCACTCTGGAAACACCATATATTTT.

This chain uses TRBV2 with TRBJ1-5; TRBD1 matches at 9 bases. With 6 bases clipped from V and 2 bases from J, the junction kept 2 bases outside the gene matches. CDR3 length: 14 amino acids. Germline-derived CDR1 and CDR2 are SNHLY and FYNNEI. The DNA for the CDR3 is TGTGCCAGCAGACAGGGGGCCGGCAATCAGCCCCAGCATTTT. It translates to CASRQGAGNQPQHF.

The table lists this clone with a few counts. CDR3 in DNA: TGTGCCACACAAAAAGGGACTTCTTCTAATGAGCAGTTCTTC. Amino acids: CATQKGTSSNEQFF. The rearrangement joins TRBV6-5 to TRBJ2-1; D perhaps matches TRBD2 (6 bases). The germline CDR1 and CDR2 sequences are MNHEY and SVGAGI. The CDR3 spans 14 residues. Trimming removed 10 bases from V and 7 bases from J, with 20 bases in between.

The V gene is TRBV5-6, the J gene TRBJ1-1, with D unresolved. Germline CDR1 and CDR2: SGHDT and YYEEEE. The V and J ends lost 4 bases and 5 bases respectively, with 21 bases between them. CDR3 size: 16 residues. DNA for the CDR3: TGTGCCAGCAGCCCCGCCGGGAGCCTAATGGGGACTGAAGCTTTCTTT. Translation gives CASSPAGSLMGTEAFF.

This CDR3 is CAISSRGTSLGTDTQYF. Written as DNA, the CDR3 is TGTGCCATCAGTTCTCGTGGGACTAGCCTCGGCACAGATACGCAGTATTTT. The V gene is TRBV10-3, the J gene TRBJ2-3; TRBD2 matches at 9 bases. V shed 5 bases and J 1 base; nucleotides not matched to a gene: 10. Germline CDR1 and CDR2: ENHRY and SYGVKD. This CDR3 contains 17 residues.

Only a few counts were recorded for this clone. The V call is TRBV7-2, the J call TRBJ1-2; D call uncertain. CDR3 length: 15 amino acids. V was shortened by 4 bases and J by 0 bases, with 12 bases between the two germline ends. Germline V CDR1 and CDR2: SGHTA, FQGNSA. The CDR3, as DNA: TGTGCCAGCAGCTCCCGGGCCCTAGCTAACTATGGCTACACCTTC. The encoded protein is CASSSRALANYGYTF.

The table lists this clone with a few counts. V is TRBV5-1 and J is TRBJ2-7; 10 bases are shared with TRBD1. Germline V gives CDR1 SGHRS, CDR2 YFSETQ. The CDR3 contains 15 residues. Unmatched junction bases numbered 5, after V lost 4 bases and J lost 1 base. CDR3 sequence (DNA): TGCGCCAGCAGCCCGGGACAGGGGCGATCCTACGAGCAGTACTTC. Residues: CASSPGQGRSYEQYF.

V gene TRBV6-4 combines with J gene TRBJ2-6; D gene uncertain. CDR3 size: 17 residues. V was pared by 5 bases and J by 0 bases, with 14 bases between. Germline CDR1 reads MRHNA; CDR2 reads SNTAGT. The CDR3 DNA reads TGTGCCAGCAGTCCCTTCTCCTCTGGCTCTGGGGCCAACGTCCTGACTTTC. Protein: CASSPFSSGSGANVLTF.

The chain links TRBV30 to TRBJ1-4; TRBD1 agrees at 8 bases. The CDR3 is 13 amino acids. CDR1 GTSNPN and CDR2 SVGIG come from the germline V gene (reference sequence). The V segment lost 3 bases and the J segment 8 bases; nucleotides outside the gene matches: 5. CDR3 sequence (DNA): TGTGCCTGGAGAAGGGGACAGGACGAAAAACTGTTTTTT. Translating it yields CAWRRGQDEKLFF.

The chain links TRBV30 to TRBJ2-5, with no clear D. Germline-derived CDR1 and CDR2 are GTSNPN and SVGIG (reference sequence). Trimming removed 2 bases at V and 3 bases at J, with 13 bases between. CDR3 length equals 14 residues. CDR3 nucleotide sequence: TGTGCCTGGAGTCTGGCCCCAGTGAAAGAGACCCAGTACTTC. Translating gives CAWSLAPVKETQYF.

This clone was found a few times. The chain joins TRBV30 to TRBJ2-3, with D tentatively TRBD1 (6 bases). This CDR3 spans 14 amino acids. With 0 bases removed from V and 2 bases from J, the gap between germline ends came to 9 bases. Germline CDR1 reads GTSNPN; CDR2 reads SVGIG (reference sequence). CDR3 loop: CAWSVRDTTDTQYF. The CDR3 bases are TGTGCCTGGAGTGTACGGGACACCACAGATACGCAGTATTTT.

This clone was seen only a few times. The rearrangement links TRBV2 to TRBJ1-1; D not resolved. Looked up from germline, CDR1 is SNHLY and CDR2 is FYNNEI. V was pared by 4 bases and J by 1 base, with 7 bases between. The CDR3 is 13 residues long. The CDR3 coding sequence is TGTGCCAGCAGTGTGCTAGGGAACACTGAAGCTTTCTTT. It encodes CASSVLGNTEAFF.

This clone has just a few counts. The rearrangement uses TRBV11-2 and TRBJ2-7; D may be TRBD2 (5 bases). V shed 1 base and J shed 7 bases, with 8 bases lying between them. CDR3 length: 12 amino acids. Germline loops: CDR1 SGHAT, CDR2 FQNNGV. The CDR3 protein is CASSLVSDEQYF. The CDR3 bases are TGTGCCAGCAGCTTAGTTAGCGATGAGCAGTACTTC.

This rearrangement joins TRBV15 to TRBJ2-3, with 7 bases fitting TRBD1. The CDR3 length is 15 residues. The germline V gene has CDR1 LNHNV and CDR2 YYDKDF (reference sequence). V dropped 5 bases and J dropped 1; count of bases not matched to a gene: 6. CDR3 protein: CATSLRDRRTDTQYF. The CDR3 DNA sequence: TGTGCCACCAGCCTCCGGGACAGACGCACAGATACGCAGTATTTT.

This clone was detected a few times. The chain joins TRBV2 to TRBJ2-1, with D uncertain. The V gene's germline CDR1 is SNHLY and CDR2 FYNNEI. The CDR3 runs 12 residues. Trimming removed 6 bases from V and 9 bases from J, with 12 bases in between. The CDR3 here is CASSADMGEQFF. The CDR3 DNA reads as TGTGCCAGCAGCGCTGACATGGGTGAGCAGTTCTTC.

This rearrangement joins TRBV18 to TRBJ1-6; TRBD1 is a possible D gene (5 bases). The CDR3 is 15 residues long. CDR1 KGHSH and CDR2 LQKENI come from the germline V gene. The V end lost 2 bases, the J end lost 6 bases, and 11 bases lay between the germline ends. This chain's CDR3 is CASSPDPGFNSPLHF. The CDR3 DNA follows: TGTGCCAGCTCACCAGATCCAGGGTTTAATTCACCCCTCCACTTT.

This clone has only a few counts. The gene calls are TRBV7-9 and TRBJ2-5, with D hard to call. V was cut by 6 bases and J by 5 bases, with 13 bases left in between. CDR3 size: 13 residues. From germline, CDR1 is SEHNR and CDR2 FQNEAQ (reference sequence). The CDR3 DNA follows: TGTGCCAGCAGACGAGGACCCGGGGAGACCCAGTACTTC. Translating it yields CASRRGPGETQYF.

In this sample, this clone turned up once. This sequence joins TRBV4-2 and TRBJ2-3; no definite D call. Looked up from germline, CDR1 is LGHNA and CDR2 is YNFKEQ. V was cut by 0 bases and J by 0 bases, with 10 bases left in between. This CDR3 region has 16 residues. CDR3 nucleotides: TGTGCCAGCAGCCAAGAATATTCTAGAAGCACAGATACGCAGTATTTT. This translates into CASSQEYSRSTDTQYF.

J is TRBJ1-2 and V is TRBV6-1; 7 positions match TRBD1. V shed 2 bases, J shed 4 bases, and the junction held 10 bases outside the gene matches. Germline V gene sequence: CDR1 MNHNS, CDR2 SASEGT. The CDR3 spans 16 residues. The CDR3 DNA reads TGTGCCAGCAGTGAAATGGGGACAGAATCCTTCTATGGCTACACCTTC. Its translation: CASSEMGTESFYGYTF.

This clone occurred a few times. This chain connects TRBV6-5 to TRBJ1-2; 7 bases align to TRBD1. The CDR3 loop spans 13 amino acids. The V and J ends lost 4 bases and 5 bases, in that order; junction bases with no gene match: 4. The V gene's germline CDR1 is MNHEY and CDR2 SVGAGI. The CDR3 region has the DNA TGTGCCAGCAGTTTAACAGGGGAATATGGCTACACCTTC. As protein: CASSLTGEYGYTF.

The chain recombines TRBV5-4 with TRBJ1-2; 7 bases map to TRBD1. The J segment lost 4 bases and the V segment lost 2 bases, leaving 8 bases of the junction unmatched. The CDR3 is 15 residues long. Germline V CDR1 and CDR2: SGHNT, YYREEE (reference sequence). In nucleotides, the CDR3 is TGTGCCAGCAGCTTTGGTGACAGGGAATTCTATGGCTACACCTTC. Residues: CASSFGDREFYGYTF.